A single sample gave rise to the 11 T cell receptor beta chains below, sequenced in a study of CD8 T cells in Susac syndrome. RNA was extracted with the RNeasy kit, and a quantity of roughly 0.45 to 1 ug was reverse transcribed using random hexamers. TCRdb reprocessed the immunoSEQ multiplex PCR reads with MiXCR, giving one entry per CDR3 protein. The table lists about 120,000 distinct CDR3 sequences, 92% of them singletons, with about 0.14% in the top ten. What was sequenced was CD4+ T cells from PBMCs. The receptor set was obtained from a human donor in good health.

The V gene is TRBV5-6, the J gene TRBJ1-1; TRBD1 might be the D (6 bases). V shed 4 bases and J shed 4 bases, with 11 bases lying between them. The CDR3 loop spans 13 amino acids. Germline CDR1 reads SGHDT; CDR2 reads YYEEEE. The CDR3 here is CASSDQGSTEAFF. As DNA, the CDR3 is TGTGCCAGCAGCGATCAGGGGAGCACTGAAGCTTTCTTT.

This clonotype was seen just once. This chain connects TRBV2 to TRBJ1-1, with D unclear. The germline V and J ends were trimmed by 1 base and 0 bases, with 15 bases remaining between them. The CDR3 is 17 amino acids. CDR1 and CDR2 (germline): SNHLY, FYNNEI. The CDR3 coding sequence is TGTGCCAGCAGTGAAGTCGACCTGGGGAGTCTGAACACTGAAGCTTTCTTT. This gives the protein CASSEVDLGSLNTEAFF.

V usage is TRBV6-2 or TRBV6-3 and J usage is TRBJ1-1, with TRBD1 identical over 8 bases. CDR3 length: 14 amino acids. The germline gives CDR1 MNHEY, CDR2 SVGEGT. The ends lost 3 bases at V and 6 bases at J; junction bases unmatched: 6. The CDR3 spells CASSYGQGFSEAFF. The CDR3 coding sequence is TGTGCCAGCAGTTATGGACAGGGTTTCTCTGAAGCTTTCTTT.

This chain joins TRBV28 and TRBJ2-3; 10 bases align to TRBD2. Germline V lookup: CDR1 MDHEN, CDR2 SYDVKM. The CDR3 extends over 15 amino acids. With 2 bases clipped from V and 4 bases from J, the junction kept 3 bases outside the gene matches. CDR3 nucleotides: TGTGCCAGCAGTTTACGACTAGCGGGCCCAGATACGCAGTATTTT. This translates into CASSLRLAGPDTQYF.

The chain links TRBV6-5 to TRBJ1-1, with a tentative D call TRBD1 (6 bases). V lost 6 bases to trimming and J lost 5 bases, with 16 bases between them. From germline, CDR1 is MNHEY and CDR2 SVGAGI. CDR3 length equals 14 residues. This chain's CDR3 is CASSKQGIRTEAFF. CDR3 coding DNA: TGTGCCAGCAGCAAACAGGGAATACGGACTGAAGCTTTCTTT.

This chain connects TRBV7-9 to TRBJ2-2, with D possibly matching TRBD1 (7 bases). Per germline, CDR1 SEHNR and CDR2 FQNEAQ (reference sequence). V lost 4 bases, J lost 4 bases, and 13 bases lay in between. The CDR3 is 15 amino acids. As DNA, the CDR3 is TGTGCCAGCAGCTCTCAGGGGGGACTCACCGGGGAGCTGTTTTTT. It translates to CASSSQGGLTGELFF.

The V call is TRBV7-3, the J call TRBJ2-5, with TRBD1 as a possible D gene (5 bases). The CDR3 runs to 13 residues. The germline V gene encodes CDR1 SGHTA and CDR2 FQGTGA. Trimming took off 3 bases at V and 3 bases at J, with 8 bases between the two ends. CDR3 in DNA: TGTGCCAGCAGCTTCGGCAGGGAAGAGACCCAGTACTTC. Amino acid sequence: CASSFGREETQYF. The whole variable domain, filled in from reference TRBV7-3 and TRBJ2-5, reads GAGVSQTPSNKVTEKGKYVELRCDPISGHTALYWYRQSLGQGPEFLIYFQGTGAADDSGLPNDRFFAVRPEGSVSTLKIQRTERGDSAVYLCASSFGREETQYFGPGTRLLVL.

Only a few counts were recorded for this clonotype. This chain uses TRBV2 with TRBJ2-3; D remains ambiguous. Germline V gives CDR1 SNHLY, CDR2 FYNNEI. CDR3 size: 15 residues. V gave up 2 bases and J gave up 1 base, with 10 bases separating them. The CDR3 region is CASSELGQGTDTQYF. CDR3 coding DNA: TGTGCCAGCAGTGAACTGGGCCAGGGCACAGATACGCAGTATTTT.

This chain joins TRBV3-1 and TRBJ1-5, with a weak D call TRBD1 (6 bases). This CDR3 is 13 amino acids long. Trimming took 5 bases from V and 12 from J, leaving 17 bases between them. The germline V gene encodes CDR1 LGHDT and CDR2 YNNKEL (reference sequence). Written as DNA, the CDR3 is TGTGCCAGCAGCTCAGGAGGGGGAAGGCGCCAGCATTTT. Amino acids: CASSSGGGRRQHF.

The CDR3: CASSPHAGPSYEQYF. In DNA, the CDR3 is TGTGCCAGCAGCCCCCATGCGGGGCCCTCCTACGAGCAGTACTTC. The genes are TRBV11-2 and TRBJ2-7, with D maybe TRBD2 (6 bases). CDR1 is SGHAT, CDR2 FQNNGV, per germline. The CDR3 sequence is 15 residues long. V lost 5 bases and J lost 0, with 14 bases in between.

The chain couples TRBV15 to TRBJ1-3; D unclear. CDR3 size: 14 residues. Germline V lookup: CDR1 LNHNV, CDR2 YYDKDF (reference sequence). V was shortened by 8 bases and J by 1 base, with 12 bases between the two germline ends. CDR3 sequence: CATDPDASGNTIYF. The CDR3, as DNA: TGTGCCACCGACCCTGACGCTTCTGGAAACACCATATATTTT.